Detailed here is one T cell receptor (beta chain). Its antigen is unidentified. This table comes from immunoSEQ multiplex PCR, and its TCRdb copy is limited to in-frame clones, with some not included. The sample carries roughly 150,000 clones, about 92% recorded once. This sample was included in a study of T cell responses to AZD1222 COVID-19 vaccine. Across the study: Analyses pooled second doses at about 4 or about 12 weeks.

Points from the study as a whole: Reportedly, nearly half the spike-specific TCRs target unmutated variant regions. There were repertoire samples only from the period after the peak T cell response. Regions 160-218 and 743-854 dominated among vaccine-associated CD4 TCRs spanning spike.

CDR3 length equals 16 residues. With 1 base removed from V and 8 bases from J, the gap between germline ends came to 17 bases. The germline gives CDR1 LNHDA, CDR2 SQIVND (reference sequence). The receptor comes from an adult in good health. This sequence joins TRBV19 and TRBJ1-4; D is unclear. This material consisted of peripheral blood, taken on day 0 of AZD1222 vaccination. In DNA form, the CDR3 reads TGTGCCAGTAGTATAGCCAAATCGGGCCGCGGAGAAAAACTGTTTTTT. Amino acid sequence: CASSIAKSGRGEKLFF.